This TCR beta chain was sequenced for a study of vaccination and CD4 T cells after COVID-19. Across the whole study: The post-vaccine samples came a median 72 days after dose two (range 14 to 241). The authors used overlapping spike peptides from SARS-CoV-2, HCoV-NL63, HCoV-OC43 and HCoV-229E to stimulate cells.

Trimming cost V 11 bases and J 5 bases, with 18 bases left between them. Germline CDR1 reads MNHEY; CDR2 reads SVGAGI. CDR3 length: 13 amino acids. The sample holds one count of this clonotype. Its antigen is unknown. Sequenced with the Oncomine TCR Beta short-read assay was DNA taken from cultured CD4+ T cells. In TCRdb, the PCR reads were re-called with MiXCR into one record per CDR3 protein. The table shows approximately 15,000 distinct CDR3 sequences, with about 30% occurring only once. Treatment described: roughly ten-day PBMC culture with coronavirus spike peptide pools or control peptides (ViraFEST assay). About 1.8 million PBMCs went into each well for culture with approximately 9.4 IU/ml IL-2 and around 10 ug/ml peptide pools.

Sequenced sample: cultured CD4+ T cells from blood. The TCR originated in a human donor with COVID-19. This rearrangement joins TRBV6-5 to TRBJ2-5; either TRBD1 or TRBD2 may fit D (6 bases each). CDR3 loop: CAGSSGAPETQYF. As DNA, the CDR3 is TGTGCCGGAAGTTCGGGGGCTCCGGAGACCCAGTACTTC.